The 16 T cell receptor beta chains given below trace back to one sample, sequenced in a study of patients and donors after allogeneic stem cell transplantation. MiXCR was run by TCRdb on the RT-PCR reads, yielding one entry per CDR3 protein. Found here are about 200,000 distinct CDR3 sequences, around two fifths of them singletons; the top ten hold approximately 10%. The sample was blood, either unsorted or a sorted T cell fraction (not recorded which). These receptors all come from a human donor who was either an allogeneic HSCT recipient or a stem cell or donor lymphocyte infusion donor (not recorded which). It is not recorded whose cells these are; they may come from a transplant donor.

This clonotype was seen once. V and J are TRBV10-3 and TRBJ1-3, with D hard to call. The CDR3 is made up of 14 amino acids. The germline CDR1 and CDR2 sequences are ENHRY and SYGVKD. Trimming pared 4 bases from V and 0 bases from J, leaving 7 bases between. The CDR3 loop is CAISGHDSGNTIYF. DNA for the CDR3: TGTGCCATCAGTGGGCATGACTCTGGAAACACCATATATTTT.

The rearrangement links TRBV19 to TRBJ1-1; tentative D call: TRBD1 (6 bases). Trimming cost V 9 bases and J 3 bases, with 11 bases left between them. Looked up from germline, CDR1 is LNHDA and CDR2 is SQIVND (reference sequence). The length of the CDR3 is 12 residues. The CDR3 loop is CASRGSYTEAFF. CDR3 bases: TGTGCCAGCAGGGGAAGTTACACTGAAGCTTTCTTT.

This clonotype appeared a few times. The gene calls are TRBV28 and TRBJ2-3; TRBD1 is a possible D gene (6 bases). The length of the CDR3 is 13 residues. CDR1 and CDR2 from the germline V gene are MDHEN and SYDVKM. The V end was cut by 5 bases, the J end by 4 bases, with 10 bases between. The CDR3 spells CASSGGNSDTQYF. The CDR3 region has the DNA TGTGCCAGCAGTGGGGGCAATTCAGATACGCAGTATTTT.

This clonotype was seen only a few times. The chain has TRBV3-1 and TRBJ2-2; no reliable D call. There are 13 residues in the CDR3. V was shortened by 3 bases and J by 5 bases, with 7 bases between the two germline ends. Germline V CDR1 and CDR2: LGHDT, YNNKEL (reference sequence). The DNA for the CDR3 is TGTGCCAGCAGCCATAAATGGACCGGGGAGCTGTTTTTT. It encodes CASSHKWTGELFF.

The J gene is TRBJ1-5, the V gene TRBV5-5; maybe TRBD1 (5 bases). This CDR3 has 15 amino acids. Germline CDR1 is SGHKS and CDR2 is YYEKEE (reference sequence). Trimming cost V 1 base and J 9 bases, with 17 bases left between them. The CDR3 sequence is CASSLPPLGERPQHF. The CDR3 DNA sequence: TGTGCCAGCAGCTTGCCCCCCCTGGGGGAACGGCCCCAGCATTTT. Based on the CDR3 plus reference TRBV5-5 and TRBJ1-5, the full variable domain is DAGVTQSPTHLIKTRGQQVTLRCSPISGHKSVSWYQQVLGQGPQFIFQYYEKEERGRGNFPDRFSARQFPNYSSELNVNALLLGDSALYLCASSLPPLGERPQHFGDGTRLSIL.

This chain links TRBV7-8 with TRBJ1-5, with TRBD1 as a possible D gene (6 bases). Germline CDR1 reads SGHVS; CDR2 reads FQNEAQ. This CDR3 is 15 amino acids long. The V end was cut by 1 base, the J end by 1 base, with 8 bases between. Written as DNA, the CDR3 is TGTGCCAGCAGCTTAGTCGGGGGCAGCAATCAGCCCCAGCATTTT. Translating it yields CASSLVGGSNQPQHF. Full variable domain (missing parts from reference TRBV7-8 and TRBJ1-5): GAGVSQSPRYKVAKRGQDVALRCDPISGHVSLFWYQQALGQGPEFLTYFQNEAQLDKSGLPSDRFFAERPEGSVSTLKIQRTQQEDSAVYLCASSLVGGSNQPQHFGDGTRLSIL.

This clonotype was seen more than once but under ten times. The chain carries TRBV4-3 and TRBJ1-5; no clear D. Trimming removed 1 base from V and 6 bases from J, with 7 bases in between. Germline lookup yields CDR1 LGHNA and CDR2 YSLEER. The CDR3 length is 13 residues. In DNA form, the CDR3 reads TGCGCCAGCAGCCAAGGGGCGGGTCAGCCCCAGCATTTT. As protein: CASSQGAGQPQHF.

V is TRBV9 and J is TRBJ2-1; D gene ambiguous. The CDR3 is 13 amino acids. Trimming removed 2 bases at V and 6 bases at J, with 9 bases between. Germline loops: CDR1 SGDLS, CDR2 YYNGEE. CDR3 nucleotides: TGTGCCAGCAGCGTTTCCGTTGTCAATGAGCAGTTCTTC. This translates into CASSVSVVNEQFF.

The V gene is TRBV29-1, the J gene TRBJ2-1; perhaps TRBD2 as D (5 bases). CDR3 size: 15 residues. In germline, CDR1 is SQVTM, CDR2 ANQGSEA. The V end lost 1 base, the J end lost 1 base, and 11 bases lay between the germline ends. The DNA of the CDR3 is TGCAGCGTTGAAGCCATGAGGGTTTCCTACAATGAGCAGTTCTTC. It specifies CSVEAMRVSYNEQFF.

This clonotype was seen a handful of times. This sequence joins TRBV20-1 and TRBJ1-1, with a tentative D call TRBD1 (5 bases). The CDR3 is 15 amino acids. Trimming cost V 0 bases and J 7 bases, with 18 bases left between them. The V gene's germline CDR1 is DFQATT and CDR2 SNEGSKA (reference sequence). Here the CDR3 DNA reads TGCAGTGCTAGAGATTCTCTTCCCGGGACTGTTGAAGCTTTCTTT. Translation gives CSARDSLPGTVEAFF.

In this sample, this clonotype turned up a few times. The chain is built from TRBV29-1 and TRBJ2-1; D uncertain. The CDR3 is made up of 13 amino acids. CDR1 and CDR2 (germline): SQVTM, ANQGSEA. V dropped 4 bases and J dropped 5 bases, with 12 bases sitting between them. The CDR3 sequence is CSVVLVTNNEQFF. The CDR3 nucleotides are TGCAGCGTTGTTTTAGTCACAAACAATGAGCAGTTCTTC.

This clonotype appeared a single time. The CDR3 DNA is TGTGCCAGCAGCCAGGGGACTAACACAGATACGCAGTATTTT. This translates into CASSQGTNTDTQYF. The chain uses TRBV4-2 and TRBJ2-3; 7 bases align to TRBD2. After removal of 3 bases from V and 2 bases from J, the junction contained 2 bases not matched to a gene. Germline CDR1 is LGHNA and CDR2 is YNFKEQ. The CDR3 spans 14 residues.

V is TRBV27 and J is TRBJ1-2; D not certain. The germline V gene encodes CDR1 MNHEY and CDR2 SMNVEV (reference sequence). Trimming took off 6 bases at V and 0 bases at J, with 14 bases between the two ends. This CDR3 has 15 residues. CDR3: CASRPGGGANYGYTF. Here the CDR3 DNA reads TGTGCCAGCAGACCGGGTGGTGGGGCTAACTATGGCTACACCTTC.

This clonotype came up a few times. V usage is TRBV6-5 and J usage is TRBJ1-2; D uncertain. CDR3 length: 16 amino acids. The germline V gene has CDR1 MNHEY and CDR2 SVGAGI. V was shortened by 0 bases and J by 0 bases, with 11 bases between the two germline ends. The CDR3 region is CASSYSRRIANYGYTF. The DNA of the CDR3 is TGTGCCAGCAGTTACTCGAGGCGGATAGCTAACTATGGCTACACCTTC.

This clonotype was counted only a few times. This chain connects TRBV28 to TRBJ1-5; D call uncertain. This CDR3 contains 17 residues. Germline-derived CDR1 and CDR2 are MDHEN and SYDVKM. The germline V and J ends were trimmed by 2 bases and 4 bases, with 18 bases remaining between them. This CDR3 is CASSLNGMGRINQPQHF. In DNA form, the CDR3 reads TGTGCCAGCAGTTTAAATGGTATGGGAAGGATTAATCAGCCCCAGCATTTT.

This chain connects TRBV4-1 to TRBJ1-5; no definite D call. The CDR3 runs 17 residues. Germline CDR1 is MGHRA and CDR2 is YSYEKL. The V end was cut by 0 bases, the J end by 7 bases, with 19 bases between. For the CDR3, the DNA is TGCGCCAGCAGCCAAGACCCGACTTGGGGAACGAAACAGCCCCAGCATTTT. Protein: CASSQDPTWGTKQPQHF.